Below are 8 T cell receptor beta chains sequenced from a single sample in a study of molecular identifiers for immune sequencing clone quantification. TCRdb fed the PCR reads into MiXCR, producing one record per CDR3 protein. The data contain about 640,000 distinct CDR3 sequences, 15% to 20% of them singletons. Material for sequencing was naive CD8+ T cells from blood, with Jurkat cell RNA spiked in. The sample's subset: FACS-sorted CD8+CD4-CCR7+CD45RA+ naive T cells. The source of these receptors is a human donor in good health. Some libraries in this study had Jurkat cell RNA spiked in.

This clonotype was observed a handful of times. The conserved phenylalanine or tryptophan normally closing the CDR3 is absent here, so this likely arose from a read error. Here the CDR3 DNA reads TGTGCCAGCAGCCCCATTGGTTCAGGGGGCACCGGGGAGCTGTTTCTT. The encoded protein is CASSPIGSGGTGELFL. The chain recombines TRBV7-7 with TRBJ2-2; TRBD1 agrees at 7 bases. Trimming took 5 bases from V and 4 from J; bases not matched to a gene: 10. Germline-derived CDR1 and CDR2 are SSHAT and FNYEAQ (reference sequence). This CDR3 is built from 16 residues.

This sequence joins TRBV6-5 and TRBJ1-4; D is perhaps TRBD1 (5 bases). Germline CDR1 MNHEY, CDR2 SVGAGI. Between the trimmed V and J ends, which lost 5 bases and 4 bases, there was a span of 8 bases. The CDR3 spans 13 residues. In nucleotides, the CDR3 is TGTGCCAGCAGTAAGACAGTTAATGAAAAACTGTTTTTT. Translation gives CASSKTVNEKLFF.

Only a few counts were recorded for this clonotype. A much bigger clone sits one base away, suggesting this may be a read error. The chain carries TRBV29-1 and TRBJ1-2; D unclear. CDR3 length: 12 residues. CDR1 is SQVTM, CDR2 ANQGSEA, per germline. The CDR3 spells CSVPGRGVGCTF. The DNA for the CDR3 is TGCAGCGTTCCCGGACGTGGGGTTGGCTGCACCTTC.

In this sample, this clonotype turned up many times. The chain links TRBV6-1 to TRBJ2-4; either TRBD1 or TRBD2 may supply D (5 bases each). Trimming stripped 6 bases from V and 0 bases from J, with 12 bases between. Germline assignment: CDR1 MNHNS and CDR2 SASEGT. The CDR3 runs 15 residues. The CDR3 DNA sequence: TGTGCCAGCAGCCTTGAGGGGATAGCCAAAAACATTCAGTACTTC. This encodes CASSLEGIAKNIQYF.

This clonotype was counted between two and nine times. The CDR3 nucleotides are TGCGCCAGCAGCCATATATGGGAGCGGCACCAAGAGACCCAGTACTTC. Translated, it gives CASSHIWERHQETQYF. V and J are TRBV4-3 and TRBJ2-5; a weak D match, TRBD2 (5 bases). Trimming shortened V by 3 bases and J by 0 bases, and 14 bases separated the two germline ends. Looked up from germline, CDR1 is LGHNA and CDR2 is YSLEER. The CDR3 spans 16 residues.

This clonotype was observed many times. V usage is TRBV2 and J usage is TRBJ2-3; D assignment may be TRBD1 or TRBD2 (5 bases each). V dropped 0 bases and J dropped 8 bases, with 15 bases sitting between them. Germline assignment: CDR1 SNHLY and CDR2 FYNNEI. This CDR3 comprises 15 residues. This CDR3 is CASSEAGVGLRTQYF. The CDR3 nucleotides are TGTGCCAGCAGTGAAGCGGGGGTGGGTCTGCGTACGCAGTATTTT.

The CDR3 sequence is CASSYNLKGANTGELFF. The DNA for the CDR3 is TGTGCCAGCAGTTACAACTTGAAGGGGGCGAACACCGGGGAGCTGTTTTTT. The chain uses TRBV6-2 or TRBV6-3 and TRBJ2-2; tentative D call: TRBD1 (6 bases). From germline, CDR1 is MNHEY and CDR2 SVGEGT. There are 17 residues in the CDR3. Trimming cost V 2 bases and J 0 bases, with 13 bases left between them.

As concerns this clonotype: A much larger clone lies one base from this, so it may be a read error. This chain joins TRBV12-3 or TRBV12-4 and TRBJ2-7; 7 bases are a match to TRBD1. The CDR3 extends over 14 amino acids. The CDR3 protein is CASSFGQDSYEQCF. As DNA, the CDR3 is TGTGCCAGCAGTTTCGGACAGGACTCCTACGAGCAGTGCTTC.